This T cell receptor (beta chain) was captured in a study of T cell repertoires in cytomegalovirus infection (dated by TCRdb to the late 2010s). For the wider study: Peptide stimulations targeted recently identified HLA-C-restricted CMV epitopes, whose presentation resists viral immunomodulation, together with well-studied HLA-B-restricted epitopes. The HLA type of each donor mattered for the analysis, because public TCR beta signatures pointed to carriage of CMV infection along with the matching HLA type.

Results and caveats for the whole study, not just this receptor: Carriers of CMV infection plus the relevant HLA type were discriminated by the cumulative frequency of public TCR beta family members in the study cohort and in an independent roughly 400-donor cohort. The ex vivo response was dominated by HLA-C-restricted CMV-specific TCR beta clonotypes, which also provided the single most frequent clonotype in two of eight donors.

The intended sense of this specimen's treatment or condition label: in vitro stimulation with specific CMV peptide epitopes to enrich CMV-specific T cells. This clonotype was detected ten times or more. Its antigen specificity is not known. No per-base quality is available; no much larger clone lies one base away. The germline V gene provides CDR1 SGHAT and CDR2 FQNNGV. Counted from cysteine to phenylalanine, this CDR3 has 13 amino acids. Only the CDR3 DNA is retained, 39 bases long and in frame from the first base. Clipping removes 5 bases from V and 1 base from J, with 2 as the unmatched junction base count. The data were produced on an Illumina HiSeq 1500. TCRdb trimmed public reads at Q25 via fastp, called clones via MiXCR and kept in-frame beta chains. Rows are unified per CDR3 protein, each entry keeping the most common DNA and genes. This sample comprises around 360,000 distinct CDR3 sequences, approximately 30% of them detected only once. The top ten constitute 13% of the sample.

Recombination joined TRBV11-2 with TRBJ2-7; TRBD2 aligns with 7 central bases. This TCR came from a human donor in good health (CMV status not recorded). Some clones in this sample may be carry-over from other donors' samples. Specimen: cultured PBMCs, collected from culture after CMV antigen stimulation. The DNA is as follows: TGTGCCAGCAGCCGCGGGAGTTCCTACGAGCAGTACTTC. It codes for CASSRGSSYEQYF.